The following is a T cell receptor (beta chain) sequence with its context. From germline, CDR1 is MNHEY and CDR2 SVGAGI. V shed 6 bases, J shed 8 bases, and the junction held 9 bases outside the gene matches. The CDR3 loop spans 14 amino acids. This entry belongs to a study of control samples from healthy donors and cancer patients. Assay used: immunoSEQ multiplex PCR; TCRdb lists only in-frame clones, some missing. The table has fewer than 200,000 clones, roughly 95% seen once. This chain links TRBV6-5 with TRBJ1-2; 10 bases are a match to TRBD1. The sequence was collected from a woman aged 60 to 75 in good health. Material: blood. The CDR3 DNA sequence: TGTGCCAGCAGCTCCGACAGGGGGCCTATAGGCTACACCTTC. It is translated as CASSSDRGPIGYTF.